Following are 23 T cell receptor beta chains from one sample sequenced in a study of CD8+CD57+ T cells in acquired aplastic anemia. Previously, flow cytometry had revealed CD8+CD57+ cell expansion in the patients chosen for sequencing. Investigators profiled TCR beta VDJ and CDR3 from genomic DNA template. Each CDR3 protein gets one entry after TCRdb re-called the reads with MiXCR. The table records some 170,000 distinct CDR3 sequences, 65% to 75% of them present only once. The source material was sorted CD4+, CD8+, or CD8+CD57+ T cells (not recorded which) from PBMCs. Source of these receptors: a human donor with aplastic anemia.

This rearrangement joins TRBV19 to TRBJ1-2, with a tentative D call TRBD1 (5 bases). Germline CDR1 reads LNHDA; CDR2 reads SQIVND (reference sequence). The CDR3 spans 13 residues. Trimming removed 5 bases from V and 5 bases from J, with 12 bases in between. The CDR3 reads CASSDLGPYGYTF. The DNA for the CDR3 is TGTGCCAGTAGTGACTTGGGACCGTATGGCTACACCTTC.

The CDR3 here is CATTERETYEQYF. CDR3 nucleotide sequence: TGTGCCACCACTGAGCGGGAGACTTACGAGCAGTACTTC. The chain links TRBV10-3 to TRBJ2-7; 8 bases fit TRBD2. The germline V gene has CDR1 ENHRY and CDR2 SYGVKD. V lost 10 bases to trimming and J lost 4 bases; unmatched junction nucleotides: 9. The CDR3 length is 13 residues.

This chain connects TRBV10-3 to TRBJ1-1, with D possibly being TRBD1 (6 bases). The CDR3 has 14 amino acids. V was clipped by 0 bases and J by 1 base, with 6 bases between them. CDR1 ENHRY and CDR2 SYGVKD come from the germline V gene. CDR3 residues: CAISESDRNTEAFF. Here the CDR3 DNA reads TGTGCCATCAGTGAGTCGGACAGGAACACTGAAGCTTTCTTT.

V usage is TRBV10-3 and J usage is TRBJ1-6; D is unclear. V shed 10 bases and J shed 6 bases, with 22 bases lying between them. The CDR3 contains 16 residues. Germline V CDR1 and CDR2: ENHRY, SYGVKD. This chain's CDR3 is CATQRETPGSNSPLHF. The DNA of the CDR3 is TGTGCCACCCAGCGGGAAACTCCTGGAAGTAATTCACCCCTCCACTTT.

This clonotype has just one count. V gene TRBV6-5 combines with J gene TRBJ1-2; D unresolved. The germline V gene has CDR1 MNHEY and CDR2 SVGAGI. The V and J ends lost 5 bases and 2 bases respectively, with 12 bases between them. The CDR3 runs 14 residues. The CDR3 protein is CASSTPADNYGYTF. The CDR3 nucleotides read TGTGCCAGCAGTACCCCCGCAGACAACTATGGCTACACCTTC.

This clonotype occurred a few times. V is TRBV24-1 and J is TRBJ2-7; D gene unclear. The CDR3 has 11 amino acids. Trimming removed 1 base from V and 3 bases from J, with 0 bases in between. From germline, CDR1 is KGHDR and CDR2 SFDVKD. CDR3 sequence (DNA): TGTGCCACCAGTGATTTCTACGAGCAGTACTTC. Residues: CATSDFYEQYF.

The V gene is TRBV19, the J gene TRBJ2-3; TRBD2 matches at 13 bases. Unmatched junction bases numbered 1, after V lost 5 bases and J lost 2 bases. There are 15 residues in the CDR3. Germline lookup yields CDR1 LNHDA and CDR2 SQIVND (reference sequence). The CDR3 sequence is CASSGLAGVTDTQYF. CDR3 nucleotides: TGTGCCAGTAGTGGACTAGCGGGAGTCACAGATACGCAGTATTTT.

The chain carries TRBV7-3 and TRBJ1-6, with D possibly matching TRBD1 (5 bases). Trimming removed 4 bases from V and 2 bases from J, with 6 bases in between. Germline V lookup: CDR1 SGHTA, CDR2 FQGTGA. The CDR3 is made up of 14 amino acids. As DNA, the CDR3 is TGTGCCAGCAGCTCGGGGGCCTATAATTCACCCCTCCACTTT. Translating it yields CASSSGAYNSPLHF. Combining the CDR3 with reference TRBV7-3 and TRBJ1-6 gives the whole variable domain GAGVSQTPSNKVTEKGKYVELRCDPISGHTALYWYRQSLGQGPEFLIYFQGTGAADDSGLPNDRFFAVRPEGSVSTLKIQRTERGDSAVYLCASSSGAYNSPLHFGNGTRLTVT.

This clonotype was seen repeatedly, ten times or more. The chain has TRBV28 and TRBJ2-7, with D perhaps matching TRBD1 or TRBD2 (6 bases each). CDR3 size: 15 residues. From germline, CDR1 is MDHEN and CDR2 SYDVKM. V was shortened by 5 bases and J by 0 bases, with 14 bases between the two germline ends. CDR3 residues: CASSQRGRLSYEQYV. In nucleotides, the CDR3 is TGTGCCAGCAGTCAACGGGGGCGCCTCTCCTACGAGCAGTACGTC.

This clonotype ranks as medium-sized. This chain uses TRBV24-1 with TRBJ1-6; D gene unclear. Germline CDR1 reads KGHDR; CDR2 reads SFDVKD. V gave up 4 bases and J gave up 3 bases, with 9 bases separating them. This CDR3 region has 15 residues. The DNA for the CDR3 is TGTGCCACCAGTGACGGTGGTAACTATAATTCACCCCTCCACTTT. Protein product: CATSDGGNYNSPLHF.

This rearrangement joins TRBV25-1 to TRBJ1-6, with unresolved D. CDR3 length: 15 residues. Deletions cut 6 bases from V and 5 bases from J, with 14 bases between. Germline CDR1 is MGHDK and CDR2 is SYGVNS. This CDR3 is CASSSRDGNNSPLHF. CDR3 sequence (DNA): TGTGCCAGCAGCTCCCGAGACGGCAATAATTCACCCCTCCACTTT.

This clonotype has just a few counts. The chain recombines TRBV7-9 with TRBJ2-7; 13 positions agree with TRBD2. Germline lookup yields CDR1 SEHNR and CDR2 FQNEAQ (reference sequence). Unmatched junction bases numbered 10, after V lost 5 bases and J lost 6 bases. This CDR3 has 16 residues. CDR3 coding DNA: TGTGCCAGCAGCACCGGGACTAGCGGGACCCGAGGCGAGCAGTACTTC. Its protein product is CASSTGTSGTRGEQYF.

The CDR3 nucleotides are TGTGCCAGCAGCTTGATGGAGGTGCAGTACTTC. Protein sequence: CASSLMEVQYF. The chain uses TRBV7-2 and TRBJ2-7; D may be TRBD2 (5 bases). Germline CDR1 and CDR2: SGHTA and FQGNSA. Deletions cut 3 bases from V and 9 bases from J, with 9 bases between. The CDR3 is 11 residues long.

The V call is TRBV19, the J call TRBJ1-4; 10 positions match TRBD1. Germline values: CDR1 LNHDA, CDR2 SQIVND (reference sequence). V lost 4 bases to trimming and J lost 4 bases; unmatched junction nucleotides: 6. The CDR3 has 16 amino acids. The CDR3, as DNA: TGTGCCAGTAGTAGGGGGACAGGGGCATTTAATGAAAAACTGTTTTTT. Amino acids: CASSRGTGAFNEKLFF.

The chain recombines TRBV20-1 with TRBJ2-7; 10 positions agree with TRBD2. In germline, CDR1 is DFQATT, CDR2 SNEGSKA (reference sequence). The V gene end was trimmed by 6 bases and the J gene end by 6 bases; junction bases not matched to a gene: 14. The CDR3 runs to 15 residues. In nucleotides, the CDR3 is TGCAGTGCCCCTTCGGCAGCGGGAGGGCCTAGCGAGCAGTACTTC. Its translation: CSAPSAAGGPSEQYF.

Worth noting for this clonotype: A much larger clonotype is one base distant, so this may be a read error. The chain employs TRBV4-1 and TRBJ1-1; D is perhaps TRBD1 (6 bases). Trimming shortened V by 5 bases and J by 3 bases, and 16 bases separated the two germline ends. Looked up from germline, CDR1 is MGHRA and CDR2 is YSYEKL. There are 15 residues in the CDR3. The CDR3 spells CASSLGAGMDTEAFF. The CDR3 DNA reads as TGCGCCAGCAGCTTGGGGGCAGGGATGGACACTGAAGCTTTCTTT.

Ten or more counts support this clonotype. The chain combines TRBV11-3 with TRBJ2-3; D not certain. Germline CDR1 SGHNT, CDR2 YENEEA. The CDR3 extends over 13 amino acids. Trimming took off 5 bases at V and 6 bases at J, with 12 bases between the two ends. The CDR3 reads CASSTWGADTQYF. The DNA of the CDR3 is TGTGCCAGCAGCACGTGGGGTGCGGATACGCAGTATTTT.

Regarding this clonotype: Germline is not matched at one junction end, which may reflect a read error. The rearrangement links TRBV3-1 to TRBJ1-1; possibly TRBD1 for D (6 bases). Germline V CDR1 and CDR2: LGHDT, YNNKEL (reference sequence). This CDR3 region has 14 residues. The CDR3 loop is CASSPDSMNTEAFF. For the CDR3, the DNA is TGTGCCAGCAGCCCGGACAGCATGAACACTGAGGCTTTCTTT.

The rearrangement joins TRBV5-1 to TRBJ2-7; 7 bases fit TRBD1. Germline trimming cut 0 bases from V and 4 bases from J; bases unmatched to any gene: 4. This CDR3 spans 14 amino acids. Germline V gene lookup returns CDR1 SGHRS and CDR2 YFSETQ. The CDR3 reads CASSLEGAIYEQYF. The DNA of the CDR3 is TGCGCCAGCAGCTTGGAGGGGGCCATATACGAGCAGTACTTC.

Only one count was recorded for this clonotype. Sequence at one end of the junction differs from germline and may be a read error. This sequence joins TRBV13 and TRBJ1-1, with 8 bases lining up with TRBD1. CDR1 PRHDT and CDR2 FYEKMQ come from the germline V gene (reference sequence). The CDR3 is 14 amino acids. Written as DNA, the CDR3 is TGTGCCAGCAGCGTAGGGACAGGTGTAGTTGAAGCTTTCTTT. It encodes CASSVGTGVVEAFF.

The chain uses TRBV2 and TRBJ2-7, with D perhaps TRBD1 or TRBD2 (6 bases each). V lost 4 bases and J lost 3, with 10 bases in between. Germline V gives CDR1 SNHLY, CDR2 FYNNEI. The CDR3 contains 13 residues. The CDR3 region has the DNA TGTGCCAGCAGTGCTGGGGGGCGCTACGAGCAGTACTTC. It specifies CASSAGGRYEQYF.

This chain links TRBV7-2 with TRBJ2-7, with D possibly being TRBD1 or TRBD2 (6 bases each). Germline V gene lookup returns CDR1 SGHTA and CDR2 FQGNSA. V dropped 2 bases and J dropped 3 bases, with 17 bases sitting between them. This CDR3 has 16 amino acids. The CDR3, as DNA: TGTGCCAGCAGCTTACCCGGGGGCAGGGGAAGCTACGAGCAGTACTTC. This codes for CASSLPGGRGSYEQYF.

The chain links TRBV20-1 to TRBJ1-5; maybe TRBD1 (5 bases). Germline-derived CDR1 and CDR2 are DFQATT and SNEGSKA (reference sequence). V gave up 5 bases and J gave up 2 bases, with 10 bases separating them. This CDR3 region has 13 residues. CDR3 in DNA: TGCAGTGCTGTCCGGGACCGCAATCAGCCCCAGCATTTT. Amino acids: CSAVRDRNQPQHF.